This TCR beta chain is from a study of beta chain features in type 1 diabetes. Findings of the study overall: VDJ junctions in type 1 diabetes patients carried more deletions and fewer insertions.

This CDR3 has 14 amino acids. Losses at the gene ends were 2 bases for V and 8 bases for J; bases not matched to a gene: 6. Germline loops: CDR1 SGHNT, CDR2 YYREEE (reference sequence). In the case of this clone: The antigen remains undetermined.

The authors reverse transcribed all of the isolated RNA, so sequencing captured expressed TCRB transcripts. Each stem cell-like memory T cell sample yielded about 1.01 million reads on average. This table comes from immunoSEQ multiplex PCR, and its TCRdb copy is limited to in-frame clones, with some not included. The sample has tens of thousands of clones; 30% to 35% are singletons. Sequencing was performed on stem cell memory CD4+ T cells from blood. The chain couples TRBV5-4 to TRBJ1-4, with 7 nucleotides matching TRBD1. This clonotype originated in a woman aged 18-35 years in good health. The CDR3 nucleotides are TGTGCCAGCAGCTTCGACAGGGTTCAAGAAAAACTGTTTTTT. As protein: CASSFDRVQEKLFF.